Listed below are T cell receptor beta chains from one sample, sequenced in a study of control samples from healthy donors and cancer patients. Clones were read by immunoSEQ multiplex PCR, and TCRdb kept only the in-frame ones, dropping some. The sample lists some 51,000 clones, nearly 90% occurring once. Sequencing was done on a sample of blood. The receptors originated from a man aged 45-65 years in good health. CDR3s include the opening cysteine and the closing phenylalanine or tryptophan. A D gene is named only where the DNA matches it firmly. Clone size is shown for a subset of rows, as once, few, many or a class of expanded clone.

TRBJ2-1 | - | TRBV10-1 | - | CASSETVGEQFF | TGCGCCAGCAGTGAGACGGTCGGTGAGCAGTTCTTC
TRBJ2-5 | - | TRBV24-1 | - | CATSDLLEETQYF | TGTGCCACCAGTGATTTGTTAGAAGAGACCCAGTACTTC
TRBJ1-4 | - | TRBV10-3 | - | CAISENPLQVNEKLFF | TGTGCCATCAGTGAGAATCCTCTGCAGGTTAATGAAAAACTGTTTTTT
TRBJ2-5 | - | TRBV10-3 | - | CAISDKQGTGETQYF | TGTGCCATCAGTGACAAACAGGGTACAGGGGAGACCCAGTACTTC
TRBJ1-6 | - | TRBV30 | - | CAWSPGDPSPLHF | TGTGCCTGGAGTCCAGGGGATCCATCACCCCTCCACTTT
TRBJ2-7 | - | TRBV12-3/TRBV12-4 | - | CASSLMGEQYF | TGTGCCAGCAGTTTAATGGGCGAGCAGTACTTC
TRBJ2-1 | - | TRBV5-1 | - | CASSRRGDNEQFF | TGCGCCAGCAGCCGTAGAGGGGACAATGAGCAGTTCTTC
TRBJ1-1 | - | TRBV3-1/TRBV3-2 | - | CASSQGLVAGSEAFF | TGTGCCAGCAGCCAAGGGTTGGTGGCAGGATCTGAAGCTTTCTTT
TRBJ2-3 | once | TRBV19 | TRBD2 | CASSIELAGGADTQYF | TGTGCCAGTAGTATAGAACTAGCGGGAGGGGCAGATACGCAGTATTTT
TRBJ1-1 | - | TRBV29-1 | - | CSVEGGNTEAFF | TGCAGCGTTGAGGGTGGGAACACTGAAGCTTTCTTT
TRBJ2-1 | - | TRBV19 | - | CASSYPGRAYNEQFF | TGTGCCAGTAGCTATCCGGGACGTGCCTACAATGAGCAGTTCTTC
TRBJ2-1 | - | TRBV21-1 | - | CASSTGTSGYNEQFF | TGTGCCAGCAGCACCGGGACTAGCGGATACAATGAGCAGTTCTTC
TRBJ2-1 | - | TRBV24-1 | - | CATSDHGSSYNEQFF | TGTGCCACCAGTGATCACGGTAGCTCCTACAATGAGCAGTTCTTC
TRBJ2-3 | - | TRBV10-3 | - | CAISESTGSADTQYF | TGTGCCATCAGTGAGTCGACCGGGAGCGCAGATACGCAGTATTTT
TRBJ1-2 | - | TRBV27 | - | CASSLSGLSLYGYTF | TGTGCCAGCAGCCTAAGCGGACTCTCCCTCTATGGCTACACCTTC
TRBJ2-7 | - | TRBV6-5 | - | CASSYSELYEQYF | TGTGCCAGCAGTTACTCGGAGCTCTACGAGCAGTACTTC
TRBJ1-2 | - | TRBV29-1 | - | CSVWTENSDGYTF | TGCAGCGTCTGGACAGAGAACAGCGATGGCTACACCTTC
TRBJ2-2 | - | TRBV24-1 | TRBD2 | CATSDLGLADTGELFF | TGTGCCACCAGTGATTTAGGACTAGCGGACACCGGGGAGCTGTTTTTT
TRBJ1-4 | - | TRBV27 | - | CASSSEGEEKLFF | TGTGCCAGCAGTTCAGAGGGGGAGGAAAAACTGTTTTTT
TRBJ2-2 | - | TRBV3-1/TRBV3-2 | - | CASSPHRSGGTGELFF | TGTGCCAGCAGCCCCCACCGGTCCGGGGGCACCGGGGAGCTGTTTTTT
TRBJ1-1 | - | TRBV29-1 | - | CSVEVGGRTTEAFF | TGCAGCGTTGAAGTCGGGGGACGAACGACTGAAGCTTTCTTT
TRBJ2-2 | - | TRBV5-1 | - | CASSREGVKTGELFF | TGCGCCAGCAGCAGGGAGGGGGTCAAGACCGGGGAGCTGTTTTTT
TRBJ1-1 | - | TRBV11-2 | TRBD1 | CASSSDRGSGNTEAFF | TGTGCCAGCAGCTCGGACAGGGGGTCGGGGAACACTGAAGCTTTCTTT